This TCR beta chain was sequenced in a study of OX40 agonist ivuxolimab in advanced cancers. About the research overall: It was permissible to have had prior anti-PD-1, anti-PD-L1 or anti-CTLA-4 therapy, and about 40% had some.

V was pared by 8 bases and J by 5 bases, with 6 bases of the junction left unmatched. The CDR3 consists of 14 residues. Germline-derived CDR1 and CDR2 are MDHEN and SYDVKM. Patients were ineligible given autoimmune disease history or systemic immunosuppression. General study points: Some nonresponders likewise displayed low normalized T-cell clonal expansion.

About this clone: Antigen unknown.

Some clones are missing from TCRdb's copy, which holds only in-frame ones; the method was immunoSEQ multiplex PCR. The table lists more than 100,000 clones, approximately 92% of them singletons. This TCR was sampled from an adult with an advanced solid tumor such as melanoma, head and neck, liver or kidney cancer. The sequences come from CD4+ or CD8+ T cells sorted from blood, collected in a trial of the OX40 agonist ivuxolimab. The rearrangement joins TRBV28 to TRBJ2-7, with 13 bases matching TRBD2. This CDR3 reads CASWTSGRPNEQYF. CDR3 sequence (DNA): TGTGCCAGCTGGACTAGCGGGAGACCCAACGAGCAGTACTTC.